This TCR beta chain comes out of a study of blood T cell repertoires in COVID-19. About the study: Sites across the United States, Italy and Spain contributed samples from acute and convalescent COVID-19. In each case, the material was cDNA or gDNA derived from T cells, B-cell-depleted T cells, or PBMCs.

Original processing methods: The authors estimated nucleated cell counts from reference gene primer amplification. Profiling relied on immunoSEQ multiplex PCR, and the TCRdb table lists in-frame clones only, not all of them. V and J calls and clone size follow that table, whereas D and trimming were derived from the DNA. The data show 300,000 to 400,000 clones, around 89% seen once. The CDR3 sequence is 14 residues long. CDR1 and CDR2 from the germline V gene are SGDLS and YYNGEE. With 5 bases clipped from V and 4 bases from J, the junction kept 4 bases outside the gene matches. This chain joins TRBV9 and TRBJ2-1, with 9 bases lining up with TRBD2. The receptor's source is a woman aged 50 to 60 with active or convalescent COVID-19. Sequences were obtained from peripheral blood. Written as DNA, the CDR3 is TGTGCCAGCAGTAAGACTAGCGGATACAATGAGCAGTTCTTC. It codes for CASSKTSGYNEQFF.